This is a list of T cell receptor beta chains from one sample in a study of cytomegalovirus exposure and HLA in healthy donors. Clones were read by immunoSEQ multiplex PCR, and TCRdb kept only the in-frame ones, dropping some. The data show about 83,000 clones, roughly 80% seen once. Material for sequencing was PBMCs. These receptors all come from a woman between 25 and 40 years old in good health and CMV-seronegative. CDR3s include the opening cysteine and the closing phenylalanine or tryptophan. A D gene is named only where the DNA matches it firmly. Expanded clones get a size class; other rows say once, few or many, or leave the size out.

CDR3nt | CDR3aa | v_gene | d_gene | abundance | j_gene
TGTGCCAGCGGTCCCGACAGCGGGGCCCGGAACACTGAAGCTTTCTTT | CASGPDSGARNTEAFF | TRBV11-2 | . | . | TRBJ1-1
TGTGCCAGCAGCCGAGCGGGAGGGGGTTTGGGGGAGCAGTACTTC | CASSRAGGGLGEQYF | TRBV2 | TRBD2 | . | TRBJ2-7
TGTGCCAGCAGCATAAACACTGGGCGCCGGCAGACCCAGTACTTC | CASSINTGRRQTQYF | TRBV6-1 | . | . | TRBJ2-5
TGTGCCAGCAGTTTCCCGACAGGCGGCACCGGGGAGCTGTTTTTT | CASSFPTGGTGELFF | TRBV28 | . | . | TRBJ2-2
TGTGCCAGCAGTGAAACTAGCGGGAGGGGATTTGGTGAGCAGTTCTTC | CASSETSGRGFGEQFF | TRBV28 | TRBD2 | . | TRBJ2-1
TGTGCCAGCAGCCACCGGACAGGGATTATATGGGGAGCCAAAAACATTCAGTACTTC | CASSHRTGIIWGAKNIQYF | TRBV7-9 | TRBD1 | . | TRBJ2-4
TGTGCCAGCAGCGCGCCCATAGAGACAGGACCTAATGAAAAACTGTTTTTT | CASSAPIETGPNEKLFF | TRBV9 | . | . | TRBJ1-4
TGTGCCTGGGAGCGGGAAGTAGAGACCCAGTACTTC | CAWEREVETQYF | TRBV30 | TRBD2 | once | TRBJ2-5
TGTGCCAGCAGTTACTCCTTCGTGGGAGTACGCGGGGAGCTGTTTTTT | CASSYSFVGVRGELFF | TRBV6-5 | . | . | TRBJ2-2
TGCGCCAGCAGCCGACTTGCAGGGGGGGATACGCAGTATTTT | CASSRLAGGDTQYF | TRBV5-1 | . | . | TRBJ2-3
TGTGCCAGCAGCTTGGGAGGAGATAGCAATCAGCCCCAGCATTTT | CASSLGGDSNQPQHF | TRBV5-4 | . | . | TRBJ1-5
TGTGCCAGCAGTTTATCTTTTGGCAGGTACTATAATTCACCCCTCCACTTT | CASSLSFGRYYNSPLHF | TRBV28 | . | . | TRBJ1-6
TGTGCCAGCTCACCGACTAGCGGGCAAGAGACCCAGTACTTC | CASSPTSGQETQYF | TRBV18 | TRBD2 | few | TRBJ2-5
TGTGCTGCGGGCAGGGGGTACTATGGCTACACCTTC | CAAGRGYYGYTF | TRBV19 | TRBD1 | . | TRBJ1-2
TGTGCCACCAGCAGAGGCATGGGACTAGCGGGAGGATTGGGAGAGACCCAGTACTTC | CATSRGMGLAGGLGETQYF | TRBV15 | TRBD2 | once | TRBJ2-5
TGTGCTAGCAGCAAGGGGACAGGGGCTGGAAACACCATATATTTT | CASSKGTGAGNTIYF | TRBV7-7 | TRBD1 | . | TRBJ1-3
TGTGCCAGCAGACCGACAGGGGTGTACGAGCAGTACTTC | CASRPTGVYEQYF | TRBV28 | TRBD1 | once | TRBJ2-7
TGTGCCAGCAGTTTGCCCACTAGCGGGAGGGCCCGGGAGCAGTTCTTC | CASSLPTSGRAREQFF | TRBV28 | TRBD2 | . | TRBJ2-1
TGTGCCAGCAGTGGGGGAAGCGGGAGCACAGATACGCAGTATTTT | CASSGGSGSTDTQYF | TRBV6-1 | . | . | TRBJ2-3
TGTGCCAGTAGTAAGACTAGCGGAATTACCCACGAGCAGTACTTC | CASSKTSGITHEQYF | TRBV19 | TRBD2 | . | TRBJ2-7
TGTGCCAGCCACCGGTCGGCCTACGAGCAGTACTTC | CASHRSAYEQYF | TRBV5-5 | . | . | TRBJ2-7
TGTGCCTGGAGCCTTTCCGTGGGAGGCTATGGCTACACCTTC | CAWSLSVGGYGYTF | TRBV30 | . | . | TRBJ1-2
TGCGCCAGCAGCTATAGACTAGCGTCTACCTACGAGCAGTACTTC | CASSYRLASTYEQYF | TRBV5-1 | TRBD2 | . | TRBJ2-7
TGTGCCAGCAGCCCGAACGGGGATGAGCAGTTCTTC | CASSPNGDEQFF | TRBV7-3 | . | . | TRBJ2-1
TGCGCCAGCACCGAGTCACTAGCGCTGAACACCGGGGAGCTGTTTTTT | CASTESLALNTGELFF | TRBV5-1 | TRBD2 | . | TRBJ2-2
TGCGCCAGCAGCTTGGAGGGGCAATCACCTAATACGCAGTATTTT | CASSLEGQSPNTQYF | TRBV5-1 | . | . | TRBJ2-3
TGCGCCAGCAGCCAATTTTGGGCCAACCGTGACTACGAGCAGTACTTC | CASSQFWANRDYEQYF | TRBV4-1 | . | few | TRBJ2-7
TGTGCCAGCAGTGAATATCTCCCTGGCAGGGTGTGCGAGCAGTACTTC | CASSEYLPGRVCEQYF | TRBV6-1 | . | . | TRBJ2-7
TGTGCCAGCACCTCACCTGGGACAGGGGGTATCGAGCAGTACTTC | CASTSPGTGGIEQYF | TRBV28 | TRBD1 | . | TRBJ2-7
TGTGCCAGCAGCTCCCGACAGGGGGTCCGAGGGGCCGGGGAGCTGTTTTTT | CASSSRQGVRGAGELFF | TRBV7-3 | TRBD1 | . | TRBJ2-2
TGCAGCGTTGAAGAGTCAGGTTCATTCTACACCGGGGAGCTGTTTTTT | CSVEESGSFYTGELFF | TRBV29-1 | . | . | TRBJ2-2
TGTGCCAGCAGTCCCTTTATTGGTCTAGTTGGGACTGGGGCCAAAAACATTCAGTACTTC | CASSPFIGLVGTGAKNIQYF | TRBV28 | . | . | TRBJ2-4
TGCGCCAGCAGTTCAGGACAAGATACAGATACGCAGTATTTT | CASSSGQDTDTQYF | TRBV4-1 | . | once | TRBJ2-3
TGTGCCAGCAGCTTCGATCATAGTGGCGGGAATACCTACAATGAGCAGTTCTTC | CASSFDHSGGNTYNEQFF | TRBV13 | . | . | TRBJ2-1
TGTGCCAGCAGCTTAGCTATTGGGAGGGGATACAATGAGCAGTTCTTC | CASSLAIGRGYNEQFF | TRBV7-8 | TRBD2 | . | TRBJ2-1
TGCGCCAGCAGCTTGTTGGCAGGGGGTGAAAAACTGTTTTTT | CASSLLAGGEKLFF | TRBV5-1 | TRBD1 | . | TRBJ1-4
TGTGCCAGCAGCTTAGGCGAGGGCGGTTTTGGGGCCAACGTCCTGACTTTC | CASSLGEGGFGANVLTF | TRBV7-6 | . | . | TRBJ2-6
TGTGCCAGCAGCGTTGACCCGGGGACAGGGGGAGGAGAGCAGTACTTC | CASSVDPGTGGGEQYF | TRBV9 | TRBD1 | . | TRBJ2-7
TGTGCCATCATGAGGGAGGGCTACGAGCAGTACTTC | CAIMREGYEQYF | TRBV10-3 | TRBD2 | . | TRBJ2-7
TGCAGCGTTGTAGGTGCGGCTGGCCACAATGAGCAGTTCTTC | CSVVGAAGHNEQFF | TRBV29-1 | . | . | TRBJ2-1
TGTGCCAGCAGCTTAGGGCAGGGGGCGCGGGAGACCCAGTACTTC | CASSLGQGARETQYF | TRBV11-2 | TRBD1 | . | TRBJ2-5
TGTGCCAGCAGCGATCCGGGGGGGGGACTCTATGGCTACACCTTC | CASSDPGGGLYGYTF | TRBV14 | . | . | TRBJ1-2
TGTGCCAGCAGCTTAGTGACGGGTAAGAACACTGAAGCTTTCTTT | CASSLVTGKNTEAFF | TRBV7-6 | . | . | TRBJ1-1
TGCAGTGGAGGGCAAACAGATACGCAGTATTTT | CSGGQTDTQYF | TRBV20-1 | . | . | TRBJ2-3
TGTGCCAGTAGTATTATAGTGGACAGCTACGAGCAGTACTTC | CASSIIVDSYEQYF | TRBV19 | . | . | TRBJ2-7
TGCAGCGTTGATCAGGGATCGGGCAATCAGCCCCAGCATTTT | CSVDQGSGNQPQHF | TRBV29-1 | . | few | TRBJ1-5
TGCAGTGCTAGAGATCTCTACGAGCAGTACTTC | CSARDLYEQYF | TRBV20-1 | . | . | TRBJ2-7
TGTGCCATCAGTGATGGTAGGTGGGCTAGCGGGCCCTACGAGCAGTACTTC | CAISDGRWASGPYEQYF | TRBV10-3 | TRBD2 | . | TRBJ2-7
TGTGCCAGCAGTTCTCCCGGAGGGGGCGTAATTTATGGCTACACCTTC | CASSSPGGGVIYGYTF | TRBV28 | TRBD1 | . | TRBJ1-2
TGTGCCAGCAGTGACACTAGTGGATTTAGCCATGAGCAGTTCTTC | CASSDTSGFSHEQFF | TRBV6-6 | . | . | TRBJ2-1
TGTGCCAGCAGGAGTCAACCGGGAGGGCCACTCTATGAGCAGTTCTTC | CASRSQPGGPLYEQFF | TRBV27 | TRBD2 | . | TRBJ2-1
TGTGCCAGTAAACGGAGAGGGCCCGGGGGCACAGATACGCAGTATTTT | CASKRRGPGGTDTQYF | TRBV19 | . | . | TRBJ2-3
TGTGCCAGTAGTATAGAACGTCTGTCGGAGGGTCCCGGGGAGCTGTTTTTT | CASSIERLSEGPGELFF | TRBV19 | . | . | TRBJ2-2
TGTGCCAGTAGTATAGGGGCATTGCCCGCCGGCCACACTGAAGCTTTCTTT | CASSIGALPAGHTEAFF | TRBV19 | . | . | TRBJ1-1
TGCGCCAGCAGCCAACAGGTACAAGAGACCCAGTACTTC | CASSQQVQETQYF | TRBV4-3 | . | once | TRBJ2-5
TGTGCCAGTAGTATGACAGGGGACTATGGCTACACCTTC | CASSMTGDYGYTF | TRBV19 | TRBD1 | . | TRBJ1-2
TGTGCCAGCAGTCGACAGGGAAATCAGCCCCAGCATTTT | CASSRQGNQPQHF | TRBV2 | TRBD1 | . | TRBJ1-5
TGTGCCAGCAGCTTTCCGGCGGGAGGCAGTCACGAGCAGTACTTC | CASSFPAGGSHEQYF | TRBV11-2 | TRBD2 | . | TRBJ2-7
TGTGCCAGCAGCCGCCGCCAGGGCGGCACAGATACGCAGTATTTT | CASSRRQGGTDTQYF | TRBV11-3 | . | . | TRBJ2-3